This TCR beta chain emerged from a study of blood T cell repertoires in COVID-19. Overall study: PBMCs, B-cell-depleted T cells, or T cells provided the cDNA or gDNA that made up the material.

Germline V CDR1 and CDR2: SGDLS, YYNGEE. V dropped 3 bases and J dropped 5 bases, with 11 bases sitting between them. The CDR3 is 13 amino acids. Authors' processing steps: Amplifying reference gene primers gave estimates of nucleated cell counts. Some clones are missing from TCRdb's copy, which holds only in-frame ones; the method was immunoSEQ multiplex PCR. That table supplies the V and J calls and clone size; D and trimming were determined from the DNA. The table has 200,000 to 250,000 clones, 82% seen once. V usage is TRBV9 and J usage is TRBJ1-1; possibly TRBD1 for D (6 bases). Sequencing was performed on peripheral blood. This TCR came from a woman of 80 years or more with active or convalescent COVID-19. The CDR3, as DNA: TGTGCCAGCAGCGACAGGGTACAGACTGAAGCTTTCTTT. This gives the protein CASSDRVQTEAFF. Looking up the rest from reference TRBV9 and TRBJ1-1 gives the full variable domain: DSGVTQTPKHLITATGQRVTLRCSPRSGDLSVYWYQQSLDQGLQFLIQYYNGEERAKGNILERFSAQQFPDLHSELNLSSLELGDSALYFCASSDRVQTEAFFGQGTRLTVV.